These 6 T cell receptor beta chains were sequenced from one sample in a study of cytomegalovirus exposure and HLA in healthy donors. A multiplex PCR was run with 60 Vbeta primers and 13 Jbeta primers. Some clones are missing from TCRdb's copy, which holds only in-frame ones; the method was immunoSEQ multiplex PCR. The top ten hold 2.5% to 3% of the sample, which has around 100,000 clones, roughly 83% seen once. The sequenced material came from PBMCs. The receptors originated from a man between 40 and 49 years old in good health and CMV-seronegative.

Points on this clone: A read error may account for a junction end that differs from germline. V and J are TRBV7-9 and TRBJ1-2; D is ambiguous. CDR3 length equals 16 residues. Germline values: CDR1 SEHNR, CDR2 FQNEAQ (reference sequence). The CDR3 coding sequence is TGTTCCAGCAGCCTTCGTTCTCTGGGAGGGAACTATGGCTACACCTTC. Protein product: CSSSLRSLGGNYGYTF. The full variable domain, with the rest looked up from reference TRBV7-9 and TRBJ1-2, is DTGVSQNPRHKITKRGQNVTFRCDPISEHNRLYWYRQTLGQGPEFLTYFQNEAQLEKSRLLSDRFSAERPKGSFSTLEIQRTEQGDSAMYLCSSSLRSLGGNYGYTFGSGTRLTVV.

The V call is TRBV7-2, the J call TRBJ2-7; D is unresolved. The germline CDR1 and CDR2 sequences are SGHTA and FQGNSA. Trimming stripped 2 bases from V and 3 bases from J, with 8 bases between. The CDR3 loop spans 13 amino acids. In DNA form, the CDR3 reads TGTGCCAGCAGCTTAAACTCCCACTACGAGCAGTACTTC. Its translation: CASSLNSHYEQYF.

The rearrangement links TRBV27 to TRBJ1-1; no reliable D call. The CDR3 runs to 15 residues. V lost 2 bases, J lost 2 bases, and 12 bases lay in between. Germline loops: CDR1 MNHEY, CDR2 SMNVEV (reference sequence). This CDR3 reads CASSLDLGGNTEAFF. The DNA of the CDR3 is TGTGCCAGCAGTTTAGACTTAGGAGGAAACACTGAAGCTTTCTTT.

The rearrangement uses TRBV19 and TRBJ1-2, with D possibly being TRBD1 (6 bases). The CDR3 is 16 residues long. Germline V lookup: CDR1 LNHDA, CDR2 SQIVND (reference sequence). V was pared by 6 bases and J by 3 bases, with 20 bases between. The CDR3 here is CASSSGTRPTHYGYTF. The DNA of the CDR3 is TGTGCCAGTAGCTCCGGGACACGACCTACCCACTATGGCTACACCTTC.

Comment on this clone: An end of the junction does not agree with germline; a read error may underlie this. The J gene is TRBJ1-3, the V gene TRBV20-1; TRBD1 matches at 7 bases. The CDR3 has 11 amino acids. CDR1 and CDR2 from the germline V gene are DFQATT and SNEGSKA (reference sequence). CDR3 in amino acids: CSATFVGQSLF. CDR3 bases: TGCAGTGCTACCTTTGTGGGACAGAGTCTGTTT.

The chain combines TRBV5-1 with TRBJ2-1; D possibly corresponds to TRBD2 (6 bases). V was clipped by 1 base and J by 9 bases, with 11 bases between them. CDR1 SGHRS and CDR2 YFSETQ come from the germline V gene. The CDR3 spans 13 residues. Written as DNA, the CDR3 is TGCGCCAGCAGCTTGATGCCGGGGGTTGAGCAGTTCTTC. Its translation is CASSLMPGVEQFF.